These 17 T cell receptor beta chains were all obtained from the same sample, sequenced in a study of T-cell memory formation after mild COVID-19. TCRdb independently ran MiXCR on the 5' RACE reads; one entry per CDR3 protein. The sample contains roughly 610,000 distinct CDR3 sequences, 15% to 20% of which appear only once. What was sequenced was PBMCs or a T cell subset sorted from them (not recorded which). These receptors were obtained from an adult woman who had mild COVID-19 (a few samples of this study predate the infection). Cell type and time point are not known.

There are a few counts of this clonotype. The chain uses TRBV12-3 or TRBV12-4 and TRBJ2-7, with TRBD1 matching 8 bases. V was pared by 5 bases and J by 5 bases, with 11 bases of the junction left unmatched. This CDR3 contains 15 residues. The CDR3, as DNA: TGTGCCAGCAGTCTGGTTCGGGACAGGAAAAACGAGCAGTACTTC. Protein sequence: CASSLVRDRKNEQYF.

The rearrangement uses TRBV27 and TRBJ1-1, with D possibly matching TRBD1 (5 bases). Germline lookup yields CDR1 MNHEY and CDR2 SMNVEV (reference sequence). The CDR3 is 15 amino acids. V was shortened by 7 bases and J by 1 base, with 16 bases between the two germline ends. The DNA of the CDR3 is TGTGCCAGCACTCTTCGAGCAGGGTGGAACACTGAAGCTTTCTTT. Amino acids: CASTLRAGWNTEAFF.

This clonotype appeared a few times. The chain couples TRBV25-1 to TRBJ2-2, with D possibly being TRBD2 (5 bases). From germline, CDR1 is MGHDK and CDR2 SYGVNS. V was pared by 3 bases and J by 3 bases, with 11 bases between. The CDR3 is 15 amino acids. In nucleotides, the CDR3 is TGTGCCAGCAGTGATCCCCGGGGTGACACCGGGGAGCTGTTTTTT. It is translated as CASSDPRGDTGELFF.

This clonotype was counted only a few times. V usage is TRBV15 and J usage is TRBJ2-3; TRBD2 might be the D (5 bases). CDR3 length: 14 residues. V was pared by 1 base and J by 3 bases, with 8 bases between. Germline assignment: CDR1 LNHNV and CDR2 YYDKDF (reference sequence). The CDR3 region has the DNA TGTGCCACCAGCAGAGGGACTCTTACAGATACGCAGTATTTT. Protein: CATSRGTLTDTQYF.

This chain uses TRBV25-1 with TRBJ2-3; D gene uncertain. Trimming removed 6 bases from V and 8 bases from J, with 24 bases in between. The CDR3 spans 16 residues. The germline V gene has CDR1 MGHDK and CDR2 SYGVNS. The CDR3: CASRASLTSLSPTQYF. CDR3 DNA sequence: TGTGCCAGCAGGGCCTCTCTGACCAGCCTTAGTCCTACGCAGTATTTT. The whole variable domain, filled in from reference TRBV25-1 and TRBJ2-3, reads EADIYQTPRYLVIGTGKKITLECSQTMGHDKMYWYQQDPGMELHLIHYSYGVNSTEKGDLSSESTVSRIRTEHFPLTLESARPSHTSQYLCASRASLTSLSPTQYFGPGTRLTVL.

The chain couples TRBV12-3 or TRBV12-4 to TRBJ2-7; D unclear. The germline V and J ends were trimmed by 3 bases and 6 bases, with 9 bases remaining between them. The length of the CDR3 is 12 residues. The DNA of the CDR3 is TGTGCCAGCAGTTTCGACGCCCTCGAGCAGTACTTC. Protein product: CASSFDALEQYF.

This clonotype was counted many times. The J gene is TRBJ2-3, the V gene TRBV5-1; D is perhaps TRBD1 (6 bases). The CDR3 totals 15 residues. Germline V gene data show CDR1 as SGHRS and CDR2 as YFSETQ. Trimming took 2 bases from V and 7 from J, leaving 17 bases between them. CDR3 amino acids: CASSLMTGALNTQYF. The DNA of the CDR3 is TGCGCCAGCAGCTTAATGACAGGCGCCCTGAATACGCAGTATTTT.

CDR3 DNA: TGTGCCAGCAGTTACGGGCGGGTTGGGGCAGATACGCAGTATTTT. This codes for CASSYGRVGADTQYF. The chain has TRBV6-5 and TRBJ2-3; weak D call: TRBD2 (5 bases). The CDR3 is made up of 15 amino acids. Trimming took off 2 bases at V and 4 bases at J, with 13 bases between the two ends. Germline V lookup: CDR1 MNHEY, CDR2 SVGAGI.

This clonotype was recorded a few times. CDR3 sequence (DNA): TGTGCCAGCAGCTCCGGACTAGCGGGAGTGAGGACTAGGGAGACCCAGTACTTC. Amino acids: CASSSGLAGVRTRETQYF. The chain links TRBV7-2 to TRBJ2-5; TRBD2 matches 13 bases. The V segment lost 4 bases and the J segment 5 bases; nucleotides outside the gene matches: 13. The length of the CDR3 is 18 residues. CDR1 and CDR2 (germline): SGHTA, FQGNSA.

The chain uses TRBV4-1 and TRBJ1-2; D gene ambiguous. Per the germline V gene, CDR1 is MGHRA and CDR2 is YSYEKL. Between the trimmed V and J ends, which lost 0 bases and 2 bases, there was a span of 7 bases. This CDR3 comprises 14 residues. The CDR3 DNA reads TGCGCCAGCAGCCAAGATGTGGGGAACTATGGCTACACCTTC. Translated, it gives CASSQDVGNYGYTF.

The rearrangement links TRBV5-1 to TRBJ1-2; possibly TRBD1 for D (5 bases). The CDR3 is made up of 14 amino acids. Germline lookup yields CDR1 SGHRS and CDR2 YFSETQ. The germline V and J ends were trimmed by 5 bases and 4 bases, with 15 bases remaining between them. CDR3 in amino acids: CASSSGLEGYGYTF. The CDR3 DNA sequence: TGCGCCAGCAGTTCAGGGCTAGAGGGCTATGGCTACACCTTC. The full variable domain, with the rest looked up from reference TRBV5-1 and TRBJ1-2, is KAGVTQTPRYLIKTRGQQVTLSCSPISGHRSVSWYQQTPGQGLQFLFEYFSETQRNKGNFPGRFSGRQFSNSRSEMNVSTLELGDSALYLCASSSGLEGYGYTFGSGTRLTVV.

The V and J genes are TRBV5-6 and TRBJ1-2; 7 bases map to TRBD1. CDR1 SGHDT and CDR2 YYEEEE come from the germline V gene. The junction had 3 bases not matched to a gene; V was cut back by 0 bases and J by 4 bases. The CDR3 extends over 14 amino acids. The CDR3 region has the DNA TGTGCCAGCAGCTTGGGAGGGACAGTCTATGGCTACACCTTC. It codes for CASSLGGTVYGYTF. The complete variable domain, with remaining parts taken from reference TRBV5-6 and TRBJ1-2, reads DAGVTQSPTHLIKTRGQQVTLRCSPKSGHDTVSWYQQALGQGPQFIFQYYEEEERQRGNFPDRFSGHQFPNYSSELNVNALLLGDSALYLCASSLGGTVYGYTFGSGTRLTVV.

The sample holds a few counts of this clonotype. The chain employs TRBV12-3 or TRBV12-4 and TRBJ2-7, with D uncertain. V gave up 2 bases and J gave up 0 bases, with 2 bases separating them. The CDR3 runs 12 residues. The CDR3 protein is CASSLYSYEQYF. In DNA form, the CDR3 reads TGTGCCAGCAGTTTATACTCCTACGAGCAGTACTTC.

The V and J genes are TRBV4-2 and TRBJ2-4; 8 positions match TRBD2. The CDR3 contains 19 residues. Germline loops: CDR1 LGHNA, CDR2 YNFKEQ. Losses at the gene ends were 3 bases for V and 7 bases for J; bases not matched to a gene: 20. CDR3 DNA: TGTGCCAGCAGCCAGTTGTCGGGGGGGCCTAGCGATTTCCGGAACATTCAGTACTTC. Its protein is CASSQLSGGPSDFRNIQYF.

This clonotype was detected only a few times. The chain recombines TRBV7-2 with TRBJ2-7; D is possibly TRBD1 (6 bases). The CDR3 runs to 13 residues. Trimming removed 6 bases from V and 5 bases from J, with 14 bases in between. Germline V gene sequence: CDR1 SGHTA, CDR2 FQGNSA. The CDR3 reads CASREQGSNEQYF. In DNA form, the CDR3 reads TGTGCCAGCAGAGAACAGGGAAGCAACGAGCAGTACTTC.

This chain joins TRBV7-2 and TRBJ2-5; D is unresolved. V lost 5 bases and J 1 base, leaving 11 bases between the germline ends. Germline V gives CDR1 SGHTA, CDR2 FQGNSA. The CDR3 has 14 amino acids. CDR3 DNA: TGTGCCAGCAGCCAGAGGTGGTCCCAAGAGACCCAGTACTTC. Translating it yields CASSQRWSQETQYF.

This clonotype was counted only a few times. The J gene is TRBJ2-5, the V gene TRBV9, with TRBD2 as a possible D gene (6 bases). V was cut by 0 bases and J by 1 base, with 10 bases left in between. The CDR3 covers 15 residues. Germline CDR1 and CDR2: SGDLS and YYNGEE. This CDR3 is CASSVEGGVQETQYF. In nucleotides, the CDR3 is TGTGCCAGCAGCGTAGAAGGAGGGGTCCAAGAGACCCAGTACTTC.